Included here is one T cell receptor beta chain sequence, with context. Trimming stripped 4 bases from V and 1 base from J, with 11 bases between. This CDR3 has 14 residues. The germline CDR1 and CDR2 sequences are SGHRS and YFSETQ. The data were obtained in a study of early T cells in non-severe SARS-CoV-2 infection. Attachment of unique molecular identifiers to individual cDNA molecules was performed. TCRdb re-derived calls from the 5' RACE reads in MiXCR, one entry per CDR3 protein. This table has tens of thousands of distinct CDR3 sequences, less than 6.5% appearing once. The receptor's source is an adult who was a healthcare worker with PCR-confirmed SARS-CoV-2 infection or an uninfected control (not recorded which). The chain employs TRBV5-1 and TRBJ1-1; D is undetermined. What was sequenced was whole blood. The CDR3 region has the DNA TGCGCCAGCAGCCCGGACGGTTCGAACACTGAAGCTTTCTTT. It is translated as CASSPDGSNTEAFF.